Listed below are T cell receptor beta chains from one sample, sequenced in a study of regulatory T cells in long-lasting Graves disease. In TCRdb, the multiplex PCR reads were re-called with MiXCR into one record per CDR3 protein. This sample carries about 290,000 distinct CDR3 sequences, around a fifth of them seen once, and the ten largest clones take around 50%. The sequences come from peripheral blood mononuclear cells (PBMCs), collected when the disease was refractory, from a patient treated with antithyroid drugs. The receptors were sampled from a female donor with Graves disease. Both conserved end residues are part of each CDR3. The D gene is left open where the match is weak. Where a row states a size, it is once, few, many or the class of an expanded clone; other rows omit it.

J	size	V	length	D	CDR3	DNA
TRBJ2-4	many	TRBV28	14	NA	CASKTELAKNIQYF	TGTGCCAGCAAGACAGAGCTAGCCAAAAACATTCAGTACTTC
TRBJ2-5	many	TRBV6-2/TRBV6-3	14	NA	CASSYKGHEETQYF	TGTGCCAGCAGTTACAAGGGGCATGAGGAGACCCAGTACTTC
TRBJ2-7	NA	TRBV7-2	15	TRBD2	CASSATSGRIYEQYF	TGTGCCAGCAGCGCCACTAGCGGGAGGATCTACGAGCAGTACTTC
TRBJ1-1	NA	TRBV29-1	15	TRBD1	CSVEGTGMVVTEAFF	TGCAGCGTTGAAGGGACAGGGATGGTAGTCACTGAAGCTTTCTTT
TRBJ1-4	many	TRBV27	14	TRBD1	CASSGQGAGEKLFF	TGTGCCAGCAGCGGACAGGGGGCGGGAGAAAAACTGTTTTTT
TRBJ2-2	NA	TRBV4-2	17	NA	CASSPSVGSVNTGELFF	TGTGCCAGCAGCCCCTCCGTGGGTAGCGTAAACACCGGGGAGCTGTTTTTT
TRBJ2-5	few	TRBV4-1	14	TRBD2	CASSRLAGVETQYF	TGCGCCAGCAGCCGACTAGCGGGAGTAGAGACCCAGTACTTC
TRBJ2-6	NA	TRBV9	18	TRBD1	CASSGAGTGLSGANVLTF	TGTGCCAGCAGCGGAGCGGGGACAGGGCTATCTGGGGCCAACGTCCTGACTTTC
TRBJ2-7	many	TRBV29-1	14	NA	CSVEGDGYSYEQYF	TGCAGCGTTGAAGGGGACGGCTATTCCTACGAGCAGTACTTC
TRBJ2-5	NA	TRBV7-2	17	TRBD1	CASSPRTGRNPQETQYF	TGTGCCAGCAGCCCGCGGACAGGGCGGAATCCTCAAGAGACCCAGTACTTC
TRBJ1-4	NA	TRBV29-1	10	NA	CSVYNEKLFF	TGCAGCGTTTATAATGAAAAACTGTTTTTT
TRBJ2-7	many	TRBV5-4	13	NA	CASSLVPGDQGYF	TGTGCCAGCAGCTTGGTCCCTGGGGACCAGGGGTACTTC
TRBJ2-7	few	TRBV5-1	14	NA	CASRPGQGLDEQYF	TGCGCCAGCAGACCGGGCCAGGGCCTGGACGAGCAGTACTTC
TRBJ2-5	few	TRBV10-3	16	TRBD2	CAISDPGTSGQETQYF	TGTGCCATCAGTGACCCGGGGACTAGCGGCCAAGAGACCCAGTACTTC
TRBJ2-7	NA	TRBV4-3	14	TRBD2	CASSQAGLGSEQYF	TGCGCCAGCAGCCAAGCCGGACTAGGTTCCGAGCAGTACTTC
TRBJ1-5	NA	TRBV19	14	TRBD1	CASAQGNSNQPQHF	TGTGCCAGCGCACAGGGGAATAGCAATCAGCCCCAGCATTTT
TRBJ1-6	many	TRBV2	15	NA	CASIYGGGNNSPLHF	TGTGCCAGCATCTATGGGGGAGGGAACAATTCACCCCTCCACTTT
TRBJ2-7	few	TRBV20-1	14	NA	CSASPGPGIPEQYF	TGCAGTGCTAGTCCGGGACCAGGAATCCCCGAGCAGTACTTC
TRBJ2-3	many	TRBV2	15	NA	CASSDWATSTDTQYF	TGTGCCAGCAGTGATTGGGCGACGTCCACAGATACGCAGTATTTT
TRBJ1-5	few	TRBV6-1	12	TRBD1	CASGGQNQPQHF	TGTGCCAGCGGGGGACAGAATCAGCCCCAGCATTTT
TRBJ2-5	many	TRBV9	13	NA	CASSVGYQETQYF	TGTGCCAGCAGTGTCGGTTACCAAGAGACCCAGTACTTC
TRBJ2-7	NA	TRBV7-8	13	NA	CASTPGTSGEQYF	TGTGCCAGCACCCCCGGCACCTCGGGGGAGCAGTACTTC
TRBJ2-7	few	TRBV29-1	15	NA	CSVEEWGIEKYEQYF	TGCAGCGTTGAAGAATGGGGGATAGAGAAGTACGAGCAGTACTTC
TRBJ2-5	few	TRBV5-6	16	TRBD1	CASSLYGTGGQETQYF	TGTGCCAGCAGCTTGTATGGGACAGGGGGCCAAGAGACCCAGTACTTC
TRBJ1-1	many	TRBV12-3/TRBV12-4	13	NA	CASTEQGGTEAFF	TGTGCCAGCACCGAACAGGGAGGGACTGAAGCTTTCTTT
TRBJ2-7	many	TRBV29-1	13	TRBD2	CSVARAGLDEQYF	TGCAGCGTTGCTAGAGCGGGACTCGACGAGCAGTACTTC
TRBJ2-5	NA	TRBV18	20	TRBD2	CASSPRTPGLAGGFQETQYF	TGTGCCAGCTCACCACGTACTCCGGGACTAGCGGGAGGTTTCCAAGAGACCCAGTACTTC
TRBJ2-5	once	TRBV19	15	NA	CASGGFPRIQETQYF	TGTGCCAGTGGGGGGTTTCCACGGATCCAAGAGACCCAGTACTTC